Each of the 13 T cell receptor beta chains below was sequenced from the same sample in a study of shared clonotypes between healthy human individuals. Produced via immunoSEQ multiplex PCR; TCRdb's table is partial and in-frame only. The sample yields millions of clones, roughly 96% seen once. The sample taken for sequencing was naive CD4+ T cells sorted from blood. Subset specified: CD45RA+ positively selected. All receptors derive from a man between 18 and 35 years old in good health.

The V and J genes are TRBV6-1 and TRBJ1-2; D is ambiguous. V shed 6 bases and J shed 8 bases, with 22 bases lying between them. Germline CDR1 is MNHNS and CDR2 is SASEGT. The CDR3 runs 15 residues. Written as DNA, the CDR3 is TGTGCCAGCAGCGAACAAGTCGCAGCCACGAGCGGCTACACCTTC. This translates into CASSEQVAATSGYTF.

This chain's CDR3 is CASSEVAGKATMHTIYF. In DNA form, the CDR3 reads TGTGCCAGCAGTGAAGTGGCAGGGAAAGCGACCATGCACACCATATATTTT. V gene TRBV6-1 combines with J gene TRBJ1-3; a weak D match, TRBD1 (5 bases). Trimming pared 1 base from V and 8 bases from J, leaving 21 bases between. The V gene's germline CDR1 is MNHNS and CDR2 SASEGT. The CDR3 consists of 17 residues.

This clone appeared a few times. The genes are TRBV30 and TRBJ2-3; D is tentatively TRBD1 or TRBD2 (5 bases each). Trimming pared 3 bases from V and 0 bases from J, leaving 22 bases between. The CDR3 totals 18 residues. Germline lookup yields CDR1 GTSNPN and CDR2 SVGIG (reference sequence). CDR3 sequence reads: CAWSSLGAGYSSTDTQYF. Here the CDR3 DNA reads TGTGCCTGGAGCTCCCTCGGGGCAGGCTACTCTAGCACAGATACGCAGTATTTT.

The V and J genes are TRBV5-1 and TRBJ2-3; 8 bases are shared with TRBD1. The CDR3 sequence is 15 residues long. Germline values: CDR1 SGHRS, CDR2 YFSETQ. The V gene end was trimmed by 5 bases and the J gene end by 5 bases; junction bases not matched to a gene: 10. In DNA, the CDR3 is TGCGCCAGCAGTTTACAGGGGGTTGTGGTAGATACGCAGTATTTT. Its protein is CASSLQGVVVDTQYF.

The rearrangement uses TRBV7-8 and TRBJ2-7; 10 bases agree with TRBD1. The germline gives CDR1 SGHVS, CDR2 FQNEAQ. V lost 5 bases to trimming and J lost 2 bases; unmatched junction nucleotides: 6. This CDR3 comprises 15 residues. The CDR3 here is CASSPRDRGTYEQYF. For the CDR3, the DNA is TGTGCCAGCAGCCCACGGGACAGGGGCACCTACGAGCAGTACTTC.

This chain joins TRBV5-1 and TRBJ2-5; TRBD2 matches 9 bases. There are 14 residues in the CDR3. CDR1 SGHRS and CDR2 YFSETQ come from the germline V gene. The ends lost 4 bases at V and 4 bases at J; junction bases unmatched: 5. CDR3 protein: CASSGSGRSETQYF. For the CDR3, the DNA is TGCGCCAGCAGCGGTAGCGGGAGATCAGAGACCCAGTACTTC.

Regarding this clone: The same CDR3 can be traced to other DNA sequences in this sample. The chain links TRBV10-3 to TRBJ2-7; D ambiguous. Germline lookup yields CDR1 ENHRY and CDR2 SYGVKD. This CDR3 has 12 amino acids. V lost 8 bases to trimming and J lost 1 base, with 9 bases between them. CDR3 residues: CAISESSYEQYF. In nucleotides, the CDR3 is TGTGCCATCTCGGAGTCTTCCTACGAGCAGTACTTC.

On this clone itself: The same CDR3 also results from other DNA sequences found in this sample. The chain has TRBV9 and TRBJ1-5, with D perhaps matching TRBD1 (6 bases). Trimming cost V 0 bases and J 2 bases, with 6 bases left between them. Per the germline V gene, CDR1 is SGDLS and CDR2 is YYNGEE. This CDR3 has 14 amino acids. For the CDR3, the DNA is TGTGCCAGCAGCGTAGCAGGGGGCAATCAGCCCCAGCATTTT. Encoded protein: CASSVAGGNQPQHF.

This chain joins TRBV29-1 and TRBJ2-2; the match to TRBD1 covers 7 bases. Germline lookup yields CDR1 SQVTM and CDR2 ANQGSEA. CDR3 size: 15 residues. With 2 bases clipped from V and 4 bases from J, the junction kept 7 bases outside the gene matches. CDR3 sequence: CSVERGQGVTGELFF. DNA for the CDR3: TGCAGCGTTGAAAGGGGGCAGGGGGTCACCGGGGAGCTGTTTTTT.

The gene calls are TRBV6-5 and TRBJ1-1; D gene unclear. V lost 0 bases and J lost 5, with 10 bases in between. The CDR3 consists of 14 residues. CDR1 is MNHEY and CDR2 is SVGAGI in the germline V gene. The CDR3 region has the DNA TGTGCCAGCAGTTACTCGGCCTCGAGGACTGAAGCTTTCTTT. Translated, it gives CASSYSASRTEAFF.

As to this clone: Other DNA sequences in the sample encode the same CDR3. The CDR3 region is CASSRDTDTQYF. The CDR3 bases are TGTGCCAGCAGCAGGGACACAGATACGCAGTATTTT. The chain recombines TRBV7-2 with TRBJ2-3; D unclear. The CDR3 has 12 residues. Per germline, CDR1 SGHTA and CDR2 FQGNSA. V dropped 5 bases and J dropped 2 bases, with 5 bases sitting between them.

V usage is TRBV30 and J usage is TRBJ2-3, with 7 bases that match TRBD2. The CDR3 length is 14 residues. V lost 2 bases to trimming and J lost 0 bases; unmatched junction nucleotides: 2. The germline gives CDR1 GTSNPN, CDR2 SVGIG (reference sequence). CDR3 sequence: CAWSMGLSTDTQYF. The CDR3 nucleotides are TGTGCCTGGAGTATGGGACTAAGCACAGATACGCAGTATTTT.

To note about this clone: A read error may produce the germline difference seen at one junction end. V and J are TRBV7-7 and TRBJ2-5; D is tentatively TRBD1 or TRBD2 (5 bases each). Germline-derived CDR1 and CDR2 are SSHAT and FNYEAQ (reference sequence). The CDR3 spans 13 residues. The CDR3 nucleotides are TGTGCTAGCAGCTTTGGGGGAAGGGAGACCCAGTACTTC. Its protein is CASSFGGRETQYF.